These T cell receptor beta chains were read from a single sample in a study of cytomegalovirus exposure and HLA in healthy donors. TCRdb keeps only in-frame clones here, not all; method: immunoSEQ multiplex PCR. This table holds some 190,000 clones, 76% found once. Sequenced: PBMCs. Source of these receptors: a man aged 18 to 30 in good health and CMV-seronegative. Both conserved end residues are part of each CDR3. A D gene is named only where the DNA matches it firmly. Clone size is stated in some rows and not others, as once, few, many or a class when expanded.

v_gene	j_gene	d_gene	abundance	CDR3nt	CDR3aa
TRBV13	TRBJ2-4	TRBD1	-	TGTGCCAGCAGCCGGGACAGACTAGCCAAAAACATTCAGTACTTC	CASSRDRLAKNIQYF
TRBV28	TRBJ2-3	-	once	TGTGCCAGCAGCGCCTCGGTGGGCGCAGGCACAGATACGCAGTATTTT	CASSASVGAGTDTQYF
TRBV25-1	TRBJ1-4	-	-	TGTGCCAGCAGTGTCCGGAAGGGGGATCATGAAAAACTGTTTTTT	CASSVRKGDHEKLFF
TRBV28	TRBJ2-7	-	-	TGTGCCAGCAGACGGGGTTTTCCCTACGAGCAGTACTTC	CASRRGFPYEQYF
TRBV18	TRBJ1-2	-	few	TGTGCCAGCTCACCAGAGCCCCCTTATGGCTACACCTTC	CASSPEPPYGYTF
TRBV10-3	TRBJ2-7	TRBD1	-	TGTGCCATCAGTGTAGGACAGGGGAGTCGCGAGCAGTACTTC	CAISVGQGSREQYF
TRBV28	TRBJ2-5	-	-	TGTGCCAGCAGCCTCCGATTGGGCACCACACAAGAAGAGACCCAGTACTTC	CASSLRLGTTQEETQYF
TRBV28	TRBJ2-1	TRBD2	-	TGTGCCAGCAGTCGCACTAGCGGGGTTTTCAATGAGCAGTTCTTC	CASSRTSGVFNEQFF
TRBV10-3	TRBJ2-5	-	-	TGTGCCATCAGTGATATTTCGGAGACCCAGTACTTC	CAISDISETQYF
TRBV30	TRBJ1-3	-	-	TGTGCCTGGAAACAGGGCCTTGGAAACACCATATATTTT	CAWKQGLGNTIYF
TRBV19	TRBJ1-1	-	-	TGTGCCAGTAGCGTAACCCATGCGACAGGCACTGAAGCTTTCTTT	CASSVTHATGTEAFF
TRBV7-6	TRBJ2-7	-	-	TGTGCCAGCAGCTTAGTCGGGGTCGGATCAAGAACTTTCTACGGGCAGTACTTC	CASSLVGVGSRTFYGQYF
TRBV27	TRBJ2-5	TRBD1	-	TGTGCCAGTACTAGGACAGGGGCGAAGCTAGAGACCCAGTACTTC	CASTRTGAKLETQYF
TRBV7-9	TRBJ2-1	-	-	TGTGCCAGCAGCTTAGATAGGGGCCGGTACAATGAGCAGTTCTTC	CASSLDRGRYNEQFF
TRBV13	TRBJ1-2	TRBD1	-	TGTGCCAGCAGCACCAGGGGGCATGCCGGCTATGGCTACACCTTC	CASSTRGHAGYGYTF
TRBV5-4	TRBJ1-1	TRBD1	-	TGTGCCAGCAGCCCCCGACAGGGATCGGACACTGAAGCTTTCTTT	CASSPRQGSDTEAFF